Listed here are 8 T cell receptor beta chains from one sample, sequenced in a study of human thymus T cells (dated by TCRdb to about 2020). Library preparation used the immunoSEQ multiplex PCR assay. The source is immuneACCESS, and TCRdb retained only in-frame sequences with V and J called. Part of the clones is not carried over; for the studies checked, unresolved V genes explain less than half of this, and the remainder is unexplained. The sample table contains about 78,000 clones; only one count was recorded for just over 95% of them. The ten largest clones take up 0.031% of the sample. Thymus tissue was collected as surgical resects that were removed during corrective cardiac surgery. Sequencing was performed on thymus tissue. Receptor source: a boy under two years old with a congenital heart defect but otherwise immunologically healthy.

This clone was detected only once. V gene TRBV5-4 combines with J gene TRBJ2-5; D not certain. The CDR3 is made up of 16 amino acids. Trimming removed 1 base at V and 2 bases at J, with 15 bases between. Germline CDR1 is SGHNT and CDR2 is YYREEE (reference sequence). CDR3 residues: CASSLRLPSAQETQYF. In nucleotides, the CDR3 is TGTGCCAGCAGCTTGCGGCTGCCTAGTGCTCAAGAGACCCAGTACTTC.

The V and J genes are TRBV19 and TRBJ1-1, with D uncertain. Germline CDR1 LNHDA, CDR2 SQIVND (reference sequence). The CDR3 runs to 15 residues. Trimming removed 3 bases at V and 4 bases at J, with 15 bases between. This CDR3 reads CASSISGSRVTEAFF. The CDR3 coding sequence is TGTGCCAGTAGTATTTCGGGGAGCCGGGTCACTGAAGCTTTCTTT.

The chain employs TRBV15 and TRBJ2-1; D remains ambiguous. The CDR3 sequence is 13 residues long. The germline V gene has CDR1 LNHNV and CDR2 YYDKDF (reference sequence). Deletions cut 1 base from V and 6 bases from J, with 7 bases between. This chain's CDR3 is CATSRASPNEQFF. In DNA, the CDR3 is TGTGCCACCAGCAGAGCCAGCCCCAATGAGCAGTTCTTC. Combining the CDR3 with reference TRBV15 and TRBJ2-1 gives the whole variable domain DAMVIQNPRYQVTQFGKPVTLSCSQTLNHNVMYWYQQKSSQAPKLLFHYYDKDFNNEADTPDNFQSRRPNTSFCFLDIRSPGLGDTAMYLCATSRASPNEQFFGPGTRLTVL.

The chain uses TRBV6-6 and TRBJ2-1; 7 bases fit TRBD2. Germline V gene sequence: CDR1 MNHNY, CDR2 SVGAGI (reference sequence). With 2 bases clipped from V and 7 bases from J, the junction kept 8 bases outside the gene matches. The CDR3 covers 15 residues. CDR3 nucleotides: TGTGCCAGCAGTTACGTATCGGGGGGTTGGAATGAGCAGTTCTTC. Its protein product is CASSYVSGGWNEQFF.

J is TRBJ2-3 and V is TRBV4-2; a possible D gene is TRBD2 (7 bases). This CDR3 comprises 17 residues. The germline V gene encodes CDR1 LGHNA and CDR2 YNFKEQ. The V gene lost 1 base and the J gene lost 2 bases, with 16 bases spanning the gap. CDR3 loop: CASSQGFRGASTDTQYF. The CDR3 coding sequence is TGTGCCAGCAGCCAAGGATTCCGGGGGGCCTCCACAGATACGCAGTATTTT.

This chain joins TRBV18 and TRBJ2-3; D may be TRBD1 or TRBD2 (6 bases each). The V end was cut by 6 bases, the J end by 2 bases, with 18 bases between. The length of the CDR3 is 16 residues. The V gene's germline CDR1 is KGHSH and CDR2 LQKENI. The CDR3 sequence: CASSPGDTQNTDTQYF. In nucleotides, the CDR3 is TGTGCCAGCTCCCCGGGGGACACTCAAAACACAGATACGCAGTATTTT.

The chain is built from TRBV19 and TRBJ1-2, with D unresolved. The germline V gene encodes CDR1 LNHDA and CDR2 SQIVND (reference sequence). This CDR3 has 14 residues. Trimming removed 6 bases from V and 8 bases from J, with 19 bases in between. CDR3 in amino acids: CASSRRTLPYGYTF. CDR3 DNA: TGTGCCAGTAGCCGCAGGACCCTACCTTACGGCTACACCTTC. The whole variable domain, remainder taken from reference TRBV19 and TRBJ1-2, is DGGITQSPKYLFRKEGQNVTLSCEQNLNHDAMYWYRQDPGQGLRLIYYSQIVNDFQKGDIAEGYSVSREKKESFPLTVTSAQKNPTAFYLCASSRRTLPYGYTFGSGTRLTVV.

The rearrangement uses TRBV29-1 and TRBJ2-7, with 9 bases matching TRBD2. Per the germline V gene, CDR1 is SQVTM and CDR2 is ANQGSEA. The V and J ends lost 5 bases and 3 bases, in that order; junction bases with no gene match: 5. This CDR3 contains 13 residues. CDR3 DNA: TGCAGCGTTTTGGGACTAGCAGTCTACGAGCAGTACTTC. Translation gives CSVLGLAVYEQYF.